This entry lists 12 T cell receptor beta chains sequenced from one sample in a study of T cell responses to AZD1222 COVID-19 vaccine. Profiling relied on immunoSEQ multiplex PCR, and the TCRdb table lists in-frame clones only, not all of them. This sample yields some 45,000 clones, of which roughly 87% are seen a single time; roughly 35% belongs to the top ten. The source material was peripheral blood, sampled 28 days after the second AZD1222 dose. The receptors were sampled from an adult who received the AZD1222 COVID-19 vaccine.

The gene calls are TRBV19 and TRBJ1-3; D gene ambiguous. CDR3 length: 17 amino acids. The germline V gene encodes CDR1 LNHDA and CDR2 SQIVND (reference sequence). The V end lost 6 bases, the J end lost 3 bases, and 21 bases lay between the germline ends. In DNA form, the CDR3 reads TGTGCCAGTAGGCTGACCCCTAACGGGTTGATTGGAAACACCATATATTTT. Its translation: CASRLTPNGLIGNTIYF.

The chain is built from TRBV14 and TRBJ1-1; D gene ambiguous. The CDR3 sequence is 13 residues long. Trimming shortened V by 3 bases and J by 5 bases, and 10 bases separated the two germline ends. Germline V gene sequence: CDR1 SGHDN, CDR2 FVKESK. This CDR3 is CASSQGIITEAFF. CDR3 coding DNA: TGTGCCAGCAGCCAGGGTATTATTACTGAAGCTTTCTTT.

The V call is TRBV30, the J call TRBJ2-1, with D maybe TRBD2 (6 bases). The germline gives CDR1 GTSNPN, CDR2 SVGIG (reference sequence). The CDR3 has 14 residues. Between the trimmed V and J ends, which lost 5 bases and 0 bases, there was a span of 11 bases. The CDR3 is CAWGRGTSYNEQFF. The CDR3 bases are TGTGCCTGGGGCCGGGGGACCTCCTACAATGAGCAGTTCTTC.

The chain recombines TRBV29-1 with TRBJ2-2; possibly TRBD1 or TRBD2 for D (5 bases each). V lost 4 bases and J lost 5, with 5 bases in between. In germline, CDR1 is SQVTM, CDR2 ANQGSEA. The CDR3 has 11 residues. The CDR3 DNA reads TGCAGCGTTGGGGGGACCGGGGAGCTGTTTTTT. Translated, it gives CSVGGTGELFF.

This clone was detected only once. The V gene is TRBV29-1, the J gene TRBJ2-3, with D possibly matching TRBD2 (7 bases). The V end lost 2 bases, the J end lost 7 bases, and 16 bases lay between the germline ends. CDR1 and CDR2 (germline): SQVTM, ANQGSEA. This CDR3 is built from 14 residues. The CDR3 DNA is TGCAGCGTTGAATATCTGGGGGGGCTATATACGCAGTATTTT. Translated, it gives CSVEYLGGLYTQYF.

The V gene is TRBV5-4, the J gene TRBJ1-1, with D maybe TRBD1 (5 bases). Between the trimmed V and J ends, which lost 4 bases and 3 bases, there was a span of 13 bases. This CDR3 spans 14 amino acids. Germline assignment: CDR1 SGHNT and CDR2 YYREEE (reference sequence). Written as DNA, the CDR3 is TGTGCCAGCAGCCGGCCGGGGCAGTACACTGAAGCTTTCTTT. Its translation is CASSRPGQYTEAFF.

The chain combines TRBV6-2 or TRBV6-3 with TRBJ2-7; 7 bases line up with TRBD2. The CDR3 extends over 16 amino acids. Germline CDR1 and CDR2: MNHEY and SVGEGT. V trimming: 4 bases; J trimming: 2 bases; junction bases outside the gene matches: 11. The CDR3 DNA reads TGTGCCAGCAGTTTGGGGCAGGCTAGCGGAACCTACGAGCAGTACTTC. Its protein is CASSLGQASGTYEQYF.

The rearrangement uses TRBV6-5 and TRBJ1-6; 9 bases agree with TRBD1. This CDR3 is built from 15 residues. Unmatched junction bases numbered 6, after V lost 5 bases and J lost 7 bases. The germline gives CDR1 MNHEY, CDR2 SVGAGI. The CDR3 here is CASSPRTGENSPLHF. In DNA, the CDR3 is TGTGCCAGCAGTCCCCGGACAGGGGAAAATTCACCCCTCCACTTT.

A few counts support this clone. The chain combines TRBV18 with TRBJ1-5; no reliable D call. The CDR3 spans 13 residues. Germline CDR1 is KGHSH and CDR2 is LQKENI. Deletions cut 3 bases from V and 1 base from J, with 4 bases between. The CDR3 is CASSPRSNQPQHF. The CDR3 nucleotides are TGTGCCAGCTCACCTCGAAGCAATCAGCCCCAGCATTTT.

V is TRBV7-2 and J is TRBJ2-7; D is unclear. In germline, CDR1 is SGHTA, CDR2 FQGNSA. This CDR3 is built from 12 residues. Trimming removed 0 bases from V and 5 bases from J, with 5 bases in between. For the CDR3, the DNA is TGTGCCAGCAGCTTAGCCACCCACGAGCAGTACTTC. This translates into CASSLATHEQYF.

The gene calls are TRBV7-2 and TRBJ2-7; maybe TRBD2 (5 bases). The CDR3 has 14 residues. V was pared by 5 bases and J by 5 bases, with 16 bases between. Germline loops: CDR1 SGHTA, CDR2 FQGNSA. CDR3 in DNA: TGTGCCAGCAGCCCGATACTCGCGGGTAACGAGCAGTACTTC. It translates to CASSPILAGNEQYF.

CDR3 nucleotide sequence: TGTGCCAGCAGCCAAAGTCCAGGGGGCAATCAGCCCCAGCATTTT. Translating it yields CASSQSPGGNQPQHF. The rearrangement links TRBV3-1 (or the pseudogene TRBV3-2) to TRBJ1-5; D perhaps matches TRBD1 (6 bases). CDR1 and CDR2 (germline): LGHDT, YNNKEL (reference sequence). With 2 bases removed from V and 2 bases from J, the gap between germline ends came to 10 bases. The CDR3 totals 15 residues.